This is a list of T cell receptor beta chains from one sample in a study of graft-versus-host responses after intestinal transplantation. Generated by immunoSEQ multiplex PCR, the TCRdb table keeps only in-frame clones and is missing some. The sample lists about 86,000 clones, about 88% occurring once. What these receptors recognize is not known. The material sequenced was unstimulated CD4+ T cells sorted from spleen or lymph node cells, taken before transplant. These receptor sequences come from a human donor who was the organ donor for an intestinal transplant. Each CDR3 is given with its conserved first and last residue. The D gene is left open where the match is weak. Clone sizes are given selectively: once, few, many, or a class where the clone is expanded.

V,J,D,length,size,CDR3,DNA
TRBV28,TRBJ1-1,NA,15,once,CASKAVGGANTEAFF,TGTGCCAGCAAGGCCGTTGGGGGGGCGAACACTGAAGCTTTCTTT
TRBV2,TRBJ2-1,TRBD2,13,NA,CASTGGPYNEQFF,TGTGCCAGCACGGGGGGGCCCTACAATGAGCAGTTCTTC
TRBV5-4,TRBJ1-1,NA,16,NA,CASSRFSRDMNTEAFF,TGTGCCAGCAGCCGATTCAGCCGGGACATGAACACTGAAGCTTTCTTT
TRBV7-2,TRBJ2-7,TRBD1,15,NA,CASSDRQGFLREQYF,TGTGCCAGCAGCGATAGACAGGGGTTCCTACGGGAGCAGTACTTC
TRBV15,TRBJ2-3,TRBD2,16,NA,CATSRDPSGRGDTQYF,TGTGCCACCAGCAGAGATCCTAGCGGGAGAGGGGATACGCAGTATTTT
TRBV5-1,TRBJ2-5,TRBD2,14,NA,CASSFGTSEETQYF,TGCGCCAGCAGCTTTGGGACTAGCGAAGAGACCCAGTACTTC
TRBV28,TRBJ1-3,NA,13,NA,CASSLPNRNTIYF,TGTGCCAGCAGTTTACCCAATCGAAACACCATATATTTT
TRBV7-3,TRBJ2-3,TRBD2,15,NA,CASSLAGLSTDTQYF,TGTGCCAGCAGCCTAGCGGGCCTAAGCACAGATACGCAGTATTTT
TRBV5-4,TRBJ2-1,NA,15,NA,CASSLDSSSYNEQFF,TGTGCCAGCAGCTTGGACAGTAGCTCCTACAATGAGCAGTTCTTC
TRBV6-5,TRBJ1-2,TRBD1,15,NA,CARGQGARGAYGYTF,TGTGCCAGGGGACAGGGGGCGCGAGGGGCCTATGGCTACACCTTC
TRBV18,TRBJ2-1,TRBD2,17,NA,CASSPPRLAGGLNEQFF,TGTGCCAGCTCACCACCCCGACTAGCGGGAGGCCTCAATGAGCAGTTCTTC
TRBV6-1,TRBJ1-5,NA,13,NA,CASSEILHQPQHF,TGTGCCAGCAGTGAAATTCTCCATCAGCCCCAGCATTTT
TRBV7-4,TRBJ1-3,NA,15,NA,CASSPSGFSGNTIYF,TGTGCCAGCAGCCCGTCGGGGTTCTCTGGAAACACCATATATTTT
TRBV19,TRBJ2-1,TRBD2,17,NA,CASGGGTRGPIYNEQFF,TGTGCCAGTGGGGGAGGGACTAGAGGTCCTATTTACAATGAGCAGTTCTTC
TRBV11-1,TRBJ2-7,TRBD1,17,NA,CASSQGWRGGEGYEQYF,TGTGCCAGCAGCCAAGGGTGGAGAGGGGGCGAGGGCTACGAGCAGTACTTC
TRBV19,TRBJ2-4,NA,17,NA,CASSSNLAGVAKNIQYF,TGTGCCAGTAGTTCAAACTTGGCCGGGGTAGCCAAAAACATTCAGTACTTC
TRBV7-9,TRBJ2-5,TRBD2,16,once,CASSLTGGTVGETQYF,TGTGCCAGCAGCTTAACGGGAGGAACAGTTGGAGAGACCCAGTACTTC
TRBV7-2,TRBJ2-1,TRBD2,15,NA,CASSILAGGPVEQFF,TGTGCCAGCAGCATCCTAGCGGGAGGGCCTGTTGAGCAGTTCTTC
TRBV11-2,TRBJ2-2,NA,16,NA,CASSFRWDILTGELFF,TGTGCCAGCAGCTTTAGGTGGGACATTCTAACCGGGGAGCTGTTTTTT
TRBV10-3,TRBJ2-3,NA,14,NA,CAICPSSSTDTQYF,TGTGCCATTTGCCCTAGCAGTAGCACAGATACGCAGTATTTT
TRBV20-1,TRBJ2-5,TRBD1,11,NA,CSADRGKTQYF,TGCAGTGCTGACAGGGGGAAGACCCAGTACTTC
TRBV29-1,TRBJ2-2,NA,11,NA,CSVANTGELFF,TGCAGCGTTGCTAACACCGGGGAGCTGTTTTTT
TRBV20-1,TRBJ2-5,NA,11,NA,CSARVRETQYF,TGCAGTGCTAGAGTCCGGGAGACCCAGTACTTC
TRBV6-5,TRBJ2-7,NA,14,NA,CANTRGPFSYEQYF,TGTGCCAATACGCGGGGGCCTTTCTCCTACGAGCAGTACTTC
TRBV18,TRBJ2-7,TRBD2,15,NA,CASSPGLAASYEQYF,TGTGCCAGCTCACCAGGCCTAGCGGCCTCCTACGAGCAGTACTTC
TRBV12-1,TRBJ2-4,NA,17,NA,CASSLYVYLRGGDIQYF,TGTGCCAGCAGCCTCTATGTCTACCTTAGGGGAGGGGACATTCAGTACTTC
TRBV23-1,TRBJ2-5,NA,14,NA,CASSQHRQRETQYF,TGCGCCAGCAGTCAACACAGACAGAGAGAGACCCAGTACTTC
TRBV4-3,TRBJ2-7,TRBD1,17,NA,CASSQARTGNPYYEQYF,TGCGCCAGCAGCCAAGCCCGGACAGGGAACCCCTACTACGAGCAGTACTTC
TRBV27,TRBJ2-7,NA,17,NA,CAGSPGGVLVDLHEQYF,TGTGCCGGCAGCCCCGGGGGAGTCTTGGTTGATCTTCACGAGCAGTACTTC
TRBV11-3,TRBJ1-1,NA,11,NA,CASSLRYGAFF,TGTGCCAGCAGCCTCAGGTATGGTGCTTTCTTT
TRBV6-6,TRBJ1-2,NA,14,NA,CASSPTGGNYGYTF,TGTGCCAGCAGCCCCACCGGGGGGAACTATGGCTACACCTTC
TRBV18,TRBJ2-7,TRBD1,14,NA,CASSPPGQGGEQYF,TGTGCCAGCTCACCACCGGGACAGGGAGGCGAGCAGTACTTC
TRBV9,TRBJ2-3,NA,14,NA,CASSVVASTDTQYF,TGTGCCAGCAGCGTAGTGGCAAGCACAGATACGCAGTATTTT
TRBV5-5,TRBJ2-1,TRBD2,15,NA,CASSPDLAGVREQFF,TGTGCCAGCAGCCCCGATCTAGCGGGAGTGCGAGAGCAGTTCTTC
TRBV27,TRBJ2-2,NA,15,NA,CASSLNGRTPGELFF,TGTGCCAGCAGTTTAAACGGACGGACACCCGGGGAGCTGTTTTTT
TRBV7-3,TRBJ1-1,NA,13,NA,CASSSQGNTEAFF,TGTGCCAGCAGCTCACAGGGGAACACTGAAGCTTTCTTT
TRBV11-3,TRBJ2-7,TRBD2,15,NA,CASSSGLAGPYEQYF,TGTGCCAGCAGCTCGGGACTAGCGGGACCCTACGAGCAGTACTTC
TRBV10-3,TRBJ1-5,NA,15,NA,CAIGPGILSNQPQHF,TGTGCCATCGGTCCGGGGATCCTTAGCAATCAGCCCCAGCATTTT
TRBV11-1,TRBJ2-3,NA,12,NA,CASSLYTDTQYF,TGTGCCAGCAGCTTATACACAGATACGCAGTATTTT
TRBV6-5,TRBJ2-7,NA,16,NA,CASSYSTASQSYEQYF,TGTGCCAGCAGTTACTCGACAGCGTCCCAGTCCTACGAGCAGTACTTC
TRBV28,TRBJ2-3,TRBD2,17,NA,CASSSPSTSGNRDTQYF,TGTGCCAGCAGTTCGCCCTCGACTAGCGGGAATAGAGATACGCAGTATTTT
TRBV6-5,TRBJ1-4,NA,15,NA,CASSYYGRAGEKLFF,TGTGCCAGCAGTTACTACGGCAGGGCGGGAGAAAAACTGTTTTTT
TRBV5-4,TRBJ2-7,NA,14,NA,CASSLSGHHYEQYF,TGTGCCAGCAGCTTGAGCGGGCATCACTACGAGCAGTACTTC
TRBV30,TRBJ2-3,TRBD2,17,NA,CAWIVPGLAGGPRTQYF,TGTGCCTGGATCGTCCCGGGACTAGCGGGGGGGCCTCGTACGCAGTATTTT
TRBV6-5,TRBJ1-1,NA,13,few,CASSLGGNTEAFF,TGTGCCAGCAGTTTGGGGGGGAACACTGAAGCTTTCTTT
TRBV5-6,TRBJ1-1,NA,14,NA,CASSSGLVAAEAFF,TGTGCCAGCAGCTCTGGTTTGGTGGCGGCTGAAGCTTTCTTT
TRBV4-2,TRBJ1-2,NA,14,NA,CASSQDDQAYGYTF,TGTGCCAGCAGCCAAGATGACCAGGCCTATGGCTACACCTTC
TRBV25-1,TRBJ2-5,NA,14,NA,CASSEYSSPQTQYF,TGTGCCAGCAGTGAATATAGTAGCCCCCAGACCCAGTACTTC
TRBV7-3,TRBJ2-1,TRBD2,16,NA,CASSWRTSSSYNEQFF,TGTGCCAGCAGCTGGAGGACTAGCTCATCCTACAATGAGCAGTTCTTC
TRBV5-1,TRBJ2-7,TRBD2,14,NA,CASSPGLAGAEQYF,TGCGCCAGCAGCCCCGGACTAGCGGGGGCCGAGCAGTACTTC
TRBV7-8,TRBJ2-1,TRBD2,16,NA,CASSPPSGRAGGEQFF,TGTGCCAGCAGCCCCCCTAGCGGGAGGGCCGGCGGTGAGCAGTTCTTC
TRBV30,TRBJ1-1,NA,14,NA,CAWRRLDRNTEAFF,TGTGCCTGGAGGAGGCTAGATCGGAACACTGAAGCTTTCTTT
TRBV5-1,TRBJ1-6,NA,13,many,CASSLAGNSPLHF,TGCGCCAGCAGCTTGGCGGGGAATTCACCCCTCCACTTT
TRBV7-2,TRBJ1-2,NA,15,NA,CASSPQGRLAYGYTF,TGTGCCAGCAGCCCACAGGGCCGATTGGCCTATGGCTACACCTTC
TRBV18,TRBJ1-4,NA,16,NA,CASSPSAGRHNEKLFF,TGTGCCAGCTCCCCAAGCGCCGGGAGGCATAATGAAAAACTGTTTTTT
TRBV7-3,TRBJ2-3,TRBD2,18,NA,CASSPGTSGRRGTDTQYF,TGTGCCAGCAGCCCAGGGACTAGCGGGAGGAGGGGGACAGATACGCAGTATTTT
TRBV5-6,TRBJ2-7,NA,11,few,CASSRSDEQYF,TGTGCCAGCAGCAGGAGCGACGAGCAGTACTTC
TRBV27,TRBJ2-5,NA,16,NA,CASSLSFSGKQETQYF,TGTGCCAGCAGTTTATCGTTTAGCGGCAAACAAGAGACCCAGTACTTC
TRBV6-1,TRBJ1-2,TRBD1,13,NA,CASRRDRGLGYTF,TGTGCCAGCAGGCGGGACAGGGGGCTCGGCTACACCTTC
TRBV14,TRBJ1-3,TRBD1,15,NA,CASSLTGTGPNTIYF,TGTGCCAGCAGCCTCACCGGGACAGGGCCGAACACCATATATTTT